This T cell receptor (beta chain) was documented in a study of regulatory T cells in long-lasting Graves disease. Whole-study findings and limits: Researchers reported studying only peripheral blood, not thyroid tissue. Persistent disease showed a preference for TRBV28, TRBJ1-2 and TRBJ2-5. TCR diversity was lower in persistent Graves' patients (versus newly diagnosed ones).

The sample holds many counts of this clonotype. Its specificity is not known. Documented time point: persistent/refractory GD, antithyroid drugs over 5 years with positive TRAb. There was RNA extracted from PBMCs, and the TCR library was made from it. Researchers made TCR beta libraries by using iRepertoire HTBI primers and running Arm-PCR on CDR3 regions. Via MiXCR, TCRdb re-called the multiplex PCR reads, giving one row per CDR3 protein. The repertoire includes about 290,000 distinct CDR3 sequences, 22% of them detected once, and around three fifths sits in the top ten. Germline V CDR1 and CDR2: MNHNS, SASEGT. This CDR3 is 13 amino acids long. Trimming took off 7 bases at V and 2 bases at J, with 9 bases between the two ends.

The source material was peripheral blood mononuclear cells (PBMCs), sampled when the disease was refractory, from a patient treated with antithyroid drugs. The gene calls are TRBV6-1 and TRBJ1-5; the D gene is possibly TRBD1 (5 bases). This clonotype was sampled from a female donor with Graves disease. DNA for the CDR3: TGTGCCAGCATAGCGGGGCGCAATCAGCCCCAGCATTTT. Protein product: CASIAGRNQPQHF.